This T cell receptor (beta chain) was recorded in a study of T cells after yellow fever vaccination. Study-level points and caveats: Although most clonotypes did not, a small share appeared in both CD4 and CD8 compartments. Reappearance after the booster was observed for most primary-vaccination clones (roughly 97% CD4, roughly 90% CD8). The secondary response was weaker, and its peak arrived faster, on day 5 versus 15.

V was clipped by 5 bases and J by 8 bases; unmatched bases: 6. Germline assignment: CDR1 SGHKS and CDR2 YYEKEE (reference sequence). This CDR3 has 13 residues. This clonotype showed up many times. Antigen: not known. One entry per CDR3 protein results from TCRdb running MiXCR on the 5' RACE reads. The sample includes tens of thousands of distinct CDR3 sequences, under 8% of them seen just once. The input for sequencing was CD8+ T cells sorted from PBMCs, taken more than 35 days after the first yellow fever vaccination. The receptor was derived from a man between 18 and 35 years old who received the YFV17D yellow fever vaccine. This chain connects TRBV5-5 to TRBJ2-1; 8 bases line up with TRBD1. CDR3 nucleotides: TGTGCCAGCAGTTATGGACAGGGCTATGAGCAGTTCTTC. This gives the protein CASSYGQGYEQFF. Using reference TRBV5-5 and TRBJ2-1 for the parts outside the CDR3, the full variable domain is DAGVTQSPTHLIKTRGQQVTLRCSPISGHKSVSWYQQVLGQGPQFIFQYYEKEERGRGNFPDRFSARQFPNYSSELNVNALLLGDSALYLCASSYGQGYEQFFGPGTRLTVL.